The rows below give T cell receptor beta chains drawn from one sample of a study of blood T cell repertoires in COVID-19. The repertoire was sequenced with immunoSEQ multiplex PCR; TCRdb's copy has only in-frame clones and lacks some. The data show around 330,000 clones, 89% seen once. The sample taken for sequencing was PBMCs or T cells enriched from blood (not recorded which). These receptors came from a man aged 55 to 69 who had recovered from COVID-19. Both conserved end residues are part of each CDR3. Each record gives: clone size, CDR3 length, V gene, D gene, J gene, CDR3 DNA, CDR3 protein. D genes are given only for firm matches. Clone size, where shown, is once, few, many, or a class for clones that have expanded.

>NA|17|TRBV7-9|TRBD1|TRBJ1-4
TGTGCCAGCAGCCGAAAACGGGACAGGGAAACTAATGAAAAACTGTTTTTT
CASSRKRDRETNEKLFF
>NA|12|TRBV28|NA|TRBJ1-2
TGTGCCAGCAGTTTAAGGGGCTGGGGCTACACCTTC
CASSLRGWGYTF
>NA|16|TRBV19|TRBD2|TRBJ2-3
TGTGCCAGTAGTCACCGACTAGCGGGAGGGCCCGATACGCAGTATTTT
CASSHRLAGGPDTQYF
>NA|17|TRBV14|TRBD2|TRBJ2-2
TGTGCCAGCAGCCAAGCTGGGACTAGGGGGAGGATCGGGGAGCTGTTTTTT
CASSQAGTRGRIGELFF
>NA|17|TRBV11-3|TRBD1|TRBJ2-2
TGTGCCAGCAGCCCTCGGACAGGGGGAGGTATAGGCGGGGAGCTGTTTTTT
CASSPRTGGGIGGELFF
>NA|15|TRBV5-1|TRBD1|TRBJ2-2
TGCGCCAGCAGGACAGGGGGTGCGAACACCGGGGAGCTGTTTTTT
CASRTGGANTGELFF
>NA|16|TRBV2|TRBD2|TRBJ2-2
TGTGCCAGCAGCGGCGGGACTAGTTTTAGGGCCGGGGAGCTGTTTTTT
CASSGGTSFRAGELFF
>NA|14|TRBV5-1|TRBD1|TRBJ2-7
TGCGCCAGCAGTTGGGACAGGGGAGGTTCGGAGCAGTACTTC
CASSWDRGGSEQYF
>NA|13|TRBV5-1|NA|TRBJ1-1
TGCGCCAGCAGCTTATGGCTGAACACTGAAGCTTTCTTT
CASSLWLNTEAFF
>NA|16|TRBV5-5|TRBD2|TRBJ2-5
TGTGCCAGCAGCTTTCTAGCGGGAGGTGTAACAGAGACCCAGTACTTC
CASSFLAGGVTETQYF
>NA|16|TRBV28|TRBD1|TRBJ2-1
TGTGCCACCCGGGCCCTAGACAGGGGCCCCTACAATGAGCAGTTCTTC
CATRALDRGPYNEQFF
>NA|16|TRBV9|TRBD1|TRBJ1-1
TGTGCCAGCAGCGTTCAGACAGGGCTAACTCACACTGAAGCTTTCTTT
CASSVQTGLTHTEAFF
>NA|12|TRBV7-2|NA|TRBJ1-2
TGTGCCAGCAACCTACAGGGCTATGGCTACACCTTC
CASNLQGYGYTF
>NA|21|TRBV7-3|TRBD2|TRBJ2-3
TGTGCCAGCAGCTTAACGCCTCTTGTGGCTAGCGGGACGGGAGGCACAGATACGCAGTATTTT
CASSLTPLVASGTGGTDTQYF
>NA|14|TRBV21-1|NA|TRBJ2-7
TGTGCCAGCAGCTCCCGGGACAGGGGTAACGAGCAGTACTTC
CASSSRDRGNEQYF
>NA|15|TRBV15|TRBD1|TRBJ1-1
TGTGCCACCAGCAAAGGCGACAGGGGGAGCGGTGAAGCTTTCTTT
CATSKGDRGSGEAFF
>NA|15|TRBV7-2|TRBD2|TRBJ2-5
TGTGCCAGCAGCCCCAGGACTAGCGGCCAAGAGACCCAGTACTTC
CASSPRTSGQETQYF
>NA|17|TRBV21-1|NA|TRBJ1-1
TGTGCCAGCAGCAAAATTGAGGGTAGGGCGGTTAACACTGAAGCTTTCTTT
CASSKIEGRAVNTEAFF
>NA|17|TRBV9|TRBD1|TRBJ1-2
TGTGCCAGCAGCATCAGAGGGACAGGGGGCCCTTCGGTTGGCTACACCTTC
CASSIRGTGGPSVGYTF
>NA|16|TRBV21-1|NA|TRBJ1-5
TGTGCCAGCAGCAAAGACAGGGTAAATCGCAATCAGCCCCAGCATTTT
CASSKDRVNRNQPQHF
>NA|14|TRBV7-2|TRBD1|TRBJ2-3
TGTGCCAGCAGCGGAACAGGGGTTCCAGATACGCAGTATTTT
CASSGTGVPDTQYF
>once|18|TRBV18|TRBD1|TRBJ1-5
TGTGCCAGCTCCCTATCACAGGGGGCTGTACTGACAAACCAGCCCCAGCATTTT
CASSLSQGAVLTNQPQHF
>NA|15|TRBV19|NA|TRBJ2-7
TGTGCCAGTAGGCCGACACCCGGATCCACCTACGAGCAGTACTTC
CASRPTPGSTYEQYF
>NA|14|TRBV6-1|NA|TRBJ1-2
TGTGCCAGCAGTGAAGCTTCGACGGGCTATGGCTACACCTTC
CASSEASTGYGYTF